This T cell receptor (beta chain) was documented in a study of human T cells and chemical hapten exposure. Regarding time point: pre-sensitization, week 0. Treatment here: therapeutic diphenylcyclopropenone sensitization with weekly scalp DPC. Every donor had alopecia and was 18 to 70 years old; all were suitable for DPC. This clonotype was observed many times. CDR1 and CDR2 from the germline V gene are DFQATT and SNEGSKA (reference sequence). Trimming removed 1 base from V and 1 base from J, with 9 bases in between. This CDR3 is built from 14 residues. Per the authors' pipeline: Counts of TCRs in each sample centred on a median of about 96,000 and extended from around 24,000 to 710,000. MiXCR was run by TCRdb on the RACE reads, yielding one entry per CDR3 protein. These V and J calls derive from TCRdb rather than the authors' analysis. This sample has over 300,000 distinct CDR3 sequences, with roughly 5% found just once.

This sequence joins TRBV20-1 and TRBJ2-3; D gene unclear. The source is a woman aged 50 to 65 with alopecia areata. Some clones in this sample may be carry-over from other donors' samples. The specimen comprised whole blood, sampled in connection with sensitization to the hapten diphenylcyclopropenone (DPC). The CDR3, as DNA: TGCAGTGCTAGAGTTACTACTCGCACAGATACGCAGTATTTT. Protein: CSARVTTRTDTQYF.